Following are 12 T cell receptor beta chains from one sample sequenced in a study of T cells in Graves' hyperthyroidism and ophthalmopathy. What was amplified from RNA transcripts were TCR beta CDR3 regions. During a first-round RT-PCR of the TCR CDR3, the HTBI primer set was used. TCRdb recomputed calls from the multiplex PCR reads with MiXCR, one row per CDR3 protein. This sample has a few hundred thousand distinct CDR3 sequences, with 13% found just once. Source material: blood. The receptors come from a man younger than 40 with Graves' hyperthyroidism that later progressed to Graves' ophthalmopathy.

There are many counts of this clonotype. At one of its ends the junction is not consistent with the germline gene, which may arise from a read error. The chain carries TRBV24-1 and TRBJ1-5; weak D call: TRBD1 (5 bases). The germline gives CDR1 KGHDR, CDR2 SFDVKD. The CDR3 length is 14 residues. The CDR3 sequence is CATCDSNSNQPQHF. Here the CDR3 DNA reads TGTGCCACCTGTGACAGTAATAGCAATCAGCCCCAGCATTTT.

This clonotype was counted at least ten times. V usage is TRBV5-1 and J usage is TRBJ1-2; TRBD1 matches at 7 bases. This CDR3 has 14 residues. The junction had 6 bases not matched to a gene; V was cut back by 1 base and J by 6 bases. Germline lookup yields CDR1 SGHRS and CDR2 YFSETQ. CDR3 sequence (DNA): TGCGCCAGCAGCTTGTTCGCAGGGGGAGATGGCTACACCTTC. This sequence encodes CASSLFAGGDGYTF.

This clonotype showed up many times. The rearrangement links TRBV7-8 to TRBJ1-4; no clear D. V was pared by 0 bases and J by 6 bases, with 8 bases between. The germline V gene encodes CDR1 SGHVS and CDR2 FQNEAQ. CDR3 length: 14 amino acids. The CDR3 DNA follows: TGTGCCAGCAGCTTAGCTCAACCTCATGAAAAACTGTTTTTT. Translated: CASSLAQPHEKLFF.

The chain carries TRBV30 and TRBJ2-3; the match to TRBD1 covers 10 bases. The V gene end was trimmed by 1 base and the J gene end by 6 bases; junction bases not matched to a gene: 7. The germline V gene encodes CDR1 GTSNPN and CDR2 SVGIG (reference sequence). The CDR3 loop spans 15 amino acids. CDR3 region: CAWSATGGAGDTQYF. CDR3 in DNA: TGTGCCTGGAGTGCGACAGGGGGCGCGGGCGATACGCAGTATTTT.

The chain recombines TRBV5-1 with TRBJ2-1; TRBD2 matches at 11 bases. The CDR3 covers 15 residues. Germline V gene lookup returns CDR1 SGHRS and CDR2 YFSETQ. Trimming at V came to 0 bases and at J to 6 bases, leaving 2 bases not matched to a gene. The CDR3 here is CASSLDGTSGNEQFF. The CDR3 bases are TGCGCCAGCAGCTTGGATGGGACTAGCGGCAATGAGCAGTTCTTC.

There are many counts of this clonotype. The V gene is TRBV28, the J gene TRBJ1-1, with D unclear. Germline-derived CDR1 and CDR2 are MDHEN and SYDVKM. The V end was cut by 2 bases, the J end by 6 bases, with 7 bases between. This CDR3 comprises 12 residues. The CDR3 coding sequence is TGTGCCAGCAGTTTAACGAGGGCTGAAGCTTTCTTT. This encodes CASSLTRAEAFF.

This chain uses TRBV29-1 with TRBJ2-3; TRBD2 matches 9 bases. This CDR3 contains 16 residues. Losses at the gene ends were 4 bases for V and 3 bases for J; bases not matched to a gene: 11. CDR1 and CDR2 (germline): SQVTM, ANQGSEA. The CDR3 protein is CSVGARGGYPTDTQYF. CDR3 bases: TGCAGCGTTGGTGCGCGGGGGGGCTATCCAACAGATACGCAGTATTTT.

This clonotype showed up many times. The chain is built from TRBV28 and TRBJ2-7; no clear D. The CDR3 consists of 14 residues. Trimming took 2 bases from V and 0 from J, leaving 8 bases between them. Germline lookup yields CDR1 MDHEN and CDR2 SYDVKM. CDR3 in DNA: TGTGCCAGCAGTTTAACAATGAGCTCCTACGAGCAGTACTTC. It yields the protein CASSLTMSSYEQYF. Drawing the rest from reference TRBV28 and TRBJ2-7, the complete variable domain is DVKVTQSSRYLVKRTGEKVFLECVQDMDHENMFWYRQDPGLGLRLIYFSYDVKMKEKGDIPEGYSVSREKKERFSLILESASTNQTSMYLCASSLTMSSYEQYFGPGTRLTVT.

As concerns this clonotype: A much larger clone lies a single base off, so this may be a read error. The chain links TRBV27 to TRBJ1-1, with 10 positions matching TRBD1. The germline gives CDR1 MNHEY, CDR2 SMNVEV (reference sequence). CDR3 length: 13 amino acids. With 5 bases clipped from V and 12 bases from J, the junction kept 9 bases outside the gene matches. CDR3 in DNA: TGTGCCAGCAGTGAAACGGGACAGGGGTGGACTTTCTTT. It encodes CASSETGQGWTFF.

This clonotype was detected many times. CDR3 amino acids: CASKYRGSYGYTF. CDR3 coding DNA: TGTGCCAGCAAGTACAGGGGTTCCTATGGCTACACCTTC. The chain combines TRBV4-2 with TRBJ1-2; the match to TRBD1 covers 7 bases. The CDR3 totals 13 residues. Germline V gives CDR1 LGHNA, CDR2 YNFKEQ. J gave up 4 bases and V 7 bases, and 6 bases lay outside the gene matches.

The J gene is TRBJ1-6, the V gene TRBV11-2; no firm D call. The CDR3 extends over 15 amino acids. V dropped 8 bases and J dropped 8 bases, with 19 bases sitting between them. Germline V gives CDR1 SGHAT, CDR2 FQNNGV. The DNA of the CDR3 is TGTGCCAGCCAGCGGGAGTGGCAGCGGCATTCACCCCTCCACTTT. Translated: CASQREWQRHSPLHF.

This clonotype came up many times. This chain links TRBV28 with TRBJ1-4; 7 bases are shared with TRBD1. Trimming at V came to 6 bases and at J to 7 bases, leaving 5 bases not matched to a gene. CDR1 and CDR2 from the germline V gene are MDHEN and SYDVKM. The CDR3 consists of 13 residues. CDR3 coding DNA: TGTGCCAGCAGACAGGGGCAGCTTGAAAAACTGTTTTTT. As protein: CASRQGQLEKLFF.